The source of this T cell receptor beta chain is a study of blood T cell repertoires in COVID-19. About the research overall: PBMCs, B-cell-depleted T cells, or T cells were the source of the cDNA or gDNA that made up the material.

Clinical history reported by participants formed the basis on which cohorts were assigned. In the original workflow: Reference gene primer amplification gave nucleated cell count estimates. The table came from immunoSEQ multiplex PCR; TCRdb's copy has only in-frame clones and leaves some out. V and J calls and clone size are those listed in that table; D and trimming were worked out from the DNA. In the table there are about 330,000 clones, roughly nine tenths of which are singletons. The sequence derives from a woman aged 25 to 45 who had recovered from COVID-19. The sequencing sample was made of PBMCs or T cells enriched from blood (not recorded which).

As DNA, the CDR3 is TGCGCCAGCAGCTTCAGAGGAGGAGAAGATAACTATGGCTACACCTTC. It encodes CASSFRGGEDNYGYTF. This chain connects TRBV5-1 to TRBJ1-2; D not certain. In germline, CDR1 is SGHRS, CDR2 YFSETQ. The CDR3 has 16 amino acids. With 2 bases removed from V and 1 base from J, the gap between germline ends came to 15 bases.